Presented here are 10 T cell receptor beta chains from one specimen sequenced in a study of shared clonotypes between healthy human individuals. Some clones are missing from TCRdb's copy, which holds only in-frame ones; the method was immunoSEQ multiplex PCR. The table has over 95,000 clones, about 62% seen once. The sample was memory CD8+ T cells sorted from blood. Sample subset: CD45RO+ cells pooled with CCR7-negative TemRA cells. These receptor sequences come from a woman aged 25-40 years in good health.

V gene TRBV18 combines with J gene TRBJ1-2; D is undetermined. Trimming removed 1 base from V and 2 bases from J, with 8 bases in between. The CDR3 runs 14 residues. Germline lookup yields CDR1 KGHSH and CDR2 LQKENI. The CDR3 DNA is TGTGCCAGCTCACCACACTCCTTAAACTATGGCTACACCTTC. This encodes CASSPHSLNYGYTF.

CDR3: CASSKALDRHNQPQHF. The CDR3 coding sequence is TGTGCCAGCAGCAAAGCGCTTGACAGACATAATCAGCCCCAGCATTTT. J is TRBJ1-5 and V is TRBV21-1; the table's D gene call, TRBD1, was not cross checked with the DNA. TRBV21-1 is a pseudogene segment. The CDR3 is 16 amino acids.

This clone was counted only a few times. This rearrangement joins TRBV4-2 to TRBJ2-1; possibly TRBD2 for D (5 bases). The CDR3 contains 14 residues. Trimming pared 0 bases from V and 6 bases from J, leaving 9 bases between. Germline V gene sequence: CDR1 LGHNA, CDR2 YNFKEQ. CDR3 loop: CASSQETGSNEQFF. CDR3 DNA sequence: TGTGCCAGCAGCCAAGAGACGGGGAGCAATGAGCAGTTCTTC.

In this sample, this clone turned up a few times. CDR3: CASSATSGTTDTQYF. CDR3 DNA sequence: TGTGCCAGCAGCGCGACTAGCGGGACAACAGATACGCAGTATTTT. This chain joins TRBV6-1 and TRBJ2-3; 11 positions match TRBD2. CDR3 size: 15 residues. V was clipped by 6 bases and J by 3 bases; unmatched bases: 5. The germline gives CDR1 MNHNS, CDR2 SASEGT.

There are a few counts of this clone. The chain is built from TRBV6-5 and TRBJ2-7; TRBD1 agrees at 9 bases. The length of the CDR3 is 13 residues. The V gene end was trimmed by 0 bases and the J gene end by 6 bases; junction bases not matched to a gene: 0. CDR1 and CDR2 from the germline V gene are MNHEY and SVGAGI. CDR3 nucleotide sequence: TGTGCCAGCAGTTACTCGGACAGGGGCGAGCAGTACTTC. As protein: CASSYSDRGEQYF.

The chain combines TRBV10-2 with TRBJ2-7, with 7 bases matching TRBD1. Looked up from germline, CDR1 is WSHSY and CDR2 is SAAADI. Germline trimming cut 4 bases from V and 2 bases from J; bases unmatched to any gene: 5. The CDR3 runs 14 residues. The DNA of the CDR3 is TGCGCCAGCAGTGTAGGGGGACAGACCTACGAGCAGTACTTC. Protein product: CASSVGGQTYEQYF.

Of note for this clone: Other DNA sequences in the sample encode the same CDR3. The chain is built from TRBV7-8 and TRBJ1-2; maybe TRBD1 (5 bases). Trimming cost V 1 base and J 4 bases, with 10 bases left between them. The V gene's germline CDR1 is SGHVS and CDR2 FQNEAQ. This CDR3 comprises 14 residues. The CDR3 protein is CASSLGGTGYGYTF. CDR3 sequence (DNA): TGTGCCAGCAGCTTAGGGGGCACGGGCTATGGCTACACCTTC.

In this sample, this clone turned up a few times. The chain joins TRBV6-1 to TRBJ1-3; no reliable D call. The length of the CDR3 is 16 residues. The V end lost 1 base, the J end lost 4 bases, and 14 bases lay between the germline ends. Germline CDR1 and CDR2: MNHNS and SASEGT. CDR3 amino acids: CASSEEPYLWGNTIYF. The DNA for the CDR3 is TGTGCCAGCAGTGAAGAACCGTACCTCTGGGGAAACACCATATATTTT.

This clone was recorded at least ten times. The chain uses TRBV13 and TRBJ2-7, with TRBD2 as a possible D gene (6 bases). The CDR3 is 13 amino acids. The germline V gene has CDR1 PRHDT and CDR2 FYEKMQ (reference sequence). V was pared by 5 bases and J by 5 bases, with 13 bases between. CDR3 region: CASSPRGPDEQYF. The DNA for the CDR3 is TGTGCCAGCAGCCCGCGGGGACCTGACGAGCAGTACTTC.

The rearrangement joins TRBV28 to TRBJ2-5, with 7 bases identical to TRBD1. With V trimmed by 4 bases and J by 2 bases, 4 bases remained unmatched. The CDR3 is 14 amino acids. Germline CDR1 is MDHEN and CDR2 is SYDVKM. The CDR3 reads CASSSGTVQETQYF. The CDR3 nucleotides are TGTGCCAGCAGTTCCGGGACAGTACAAGAGACCCAGTACTTC.